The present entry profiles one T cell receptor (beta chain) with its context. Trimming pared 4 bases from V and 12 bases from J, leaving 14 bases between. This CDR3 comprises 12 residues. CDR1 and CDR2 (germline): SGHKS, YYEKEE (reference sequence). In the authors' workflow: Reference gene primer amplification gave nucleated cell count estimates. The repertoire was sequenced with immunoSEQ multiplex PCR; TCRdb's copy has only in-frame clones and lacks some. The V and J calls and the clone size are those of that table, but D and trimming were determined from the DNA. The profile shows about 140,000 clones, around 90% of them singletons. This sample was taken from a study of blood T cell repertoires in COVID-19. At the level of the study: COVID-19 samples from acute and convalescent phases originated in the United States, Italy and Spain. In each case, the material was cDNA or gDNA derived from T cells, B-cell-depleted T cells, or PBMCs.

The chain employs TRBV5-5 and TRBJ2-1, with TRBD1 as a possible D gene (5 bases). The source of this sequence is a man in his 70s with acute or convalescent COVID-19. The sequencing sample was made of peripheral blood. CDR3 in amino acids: CASSKLAGWQFF. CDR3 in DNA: TGTGCCAGCAGCAAATTGGCAGGGTGGCAGTTCTTC.